The 22 T cell receptor beta chains below were found in one sample sequenced in a study of blood T cell repertoires in COVID-19 (dated by TCRdb to about 2020). The library was obtained by the immunoSEQ multiplex PCR assay. In its TCRdb copy, this immuneACCESS table keeps in-frame sequences only and misses some clones. Where compared with another copy, unresolved V genes explain less than half of these, and the others have no known cause. A total of 60,000 to 90,000 clones appear in this sample, around 74% of them only once. The ten largest clones add up to just over 2.5% of the sample. The sequenced sample consisted of peripheral blood. The receptors come from a human donor with acute or convalescent COVID-19. The donor label of this sample is uncertain.

This chain joins TRBV2 and TRBJ2-5; TRBD1 aligns across 7 bases. CDR1 is SNHLY and CDR2 is FYNNEI in the germline V gene. CDR3 length: 16 residues. V shed 7 bases and J 1 base; nucleotides not matched to a gene: 12. The CDR3 is CASTYHRGSGQETQYF. The CDR3, as DNA: TGTGCCAGCACTTATCACAGGGGAAGTGGCCAAGAGACCCAGTACTTC.

In its sample, this clone was seen a few times. The V gene is TRBV5-6, the J gene TRBJ2-5, with 7 positions matching TRBD1. CDR3 length: 14 amino acids. The junction had 1 base not matched to a gene; V was cut back by 2 bases and J by 0 bases. Germline V gene sequence: CDR1 SGHDT, CDR2 YYEEEE. The CDR3 coding sequence is TGTGCCAGCAGCTTCGGGACAGACCAAGAGACCCAGTACTTC. Amino acids: CASSFGTDQETQYF.

The V call is TRBV7-9, the J call TRBJ2-3, with 10 bases fitting TRBD2. This CDR3 has 18 residues. J was trimmed by 0 bases and V by 3 bases; bases with no gene match: 9. Germline V gene data show CDR1 as SEHNR and CDR2 as FQNEAQ (reference sequence). CDR3 protein: CASSFRAGGIFSTDTQYF. The CDR3 coding sequence is TGTGCCAGCAGCTTTAGAGCGGGAGGGATATTTAGCACAGATACGCAGTATTTT. Full variable domain (remainder filled in from reference TRBV7-9 and TRBJ2-3): DTGVSQNPRHKITKRGQNVTFRCDPISEHNRLYWYRQTLGQGPEFLTYFQNEAQLEKSRLLSDRFSAERPKGSFSTLEIQRTEQGDSAMYLCASSFRAGGIFSTDTQYFGPGTRLTVL.

This clone has only a few counts. J is TRBJ1-4 and V is TRBV5-8; possible D gene TRBD1, 5 bases. Trimming cost V 2 bases and J 6 bases, with 11 bases left between them. The CDR3 is 14 residues long. The germline CDR1 and CDR2 sequences are SGHTS and YDEGEE. Here the CDR3 reads CASSFGTRDEKLFF. The CDR3 DNA follows: TGTGCCAGCAGCTTCGGGACTAGGGATGAAAAACTGTTTTTT. The whole variable domain, filled in from reference TRBV5-8 and TRBJ1-4, reads EAGVTQSPTHLIKTRGQQATLRCSPISGHTSVYWYQQALGLGLQFLLWYDEGEERNRGNFPPRFSGRQFPNYSSELNVNALELEDSALYLCASSFGTRDEKLFFGSGTQLSVL.

The gene calls are TRBV19 and TRBJ1-5; 9 bases map to TRBD1. J was trimmed by 6 bases and V by 5 bases; bases with no gene match: 11. CDR1 is LNHDA, CDR2 SQIVND, per germline (reference sequence). CDR3 size: 16 residues. CDR3 region: CASSLSPGQGRQPQHF. CDR3 nucleotide sequence: TGTGCCAGTAGTCTGAGTCCGGGACAGGGTCGTCAGCCCCAGCATTTT.

V usage is TRBV30 and J usage is TRBJ2-7, with 8 bases that match TRBD1. Looked up from germline, CDR1 is GTSNPN and CDR2 is SVGIG (reference sequence). V was clipped by 5 bases and J by 1 base; unmatched bases: 4. The CDR3 length is 13 residues. CDR3 DNA: TGTGCCTGGGACAGGGGAACATCCTACGAGCAGTACTTC. This codes for CAWDRGTSYEQYF.

The gene calls are TRBV5-1 and TRBJ1-3, with TRBD1 matching 8 bases. CDR1 is SGHRS and CDR2 is YFSETQ in the germline V gene. This CDR3 contains 15 residues. The V segment lost 10 bases and the J segment 7 bases; nucleotides outside the gene matches: 16. Here the CDR3 reads CAGPPTGVCENTIYF. The CDR3 region has the DNA TGCGCCGGTCCGCCGACAGGGGTATGTGAGAACACCATATATTTT.

This chain uses TRBV19 with TRBJ1-2; 8 bases agree with TRBD1. The CDR3 runs 14 residues. CDR1 and CDR2 (germline): LNHDA, SQIVND (reference sequence). V dropped 5 bases and J dropped 3; count of bases not matched to a gene: 5. The CDR3 protein is CASSLGTGHYGYTF. CDR3 bases: TGTGCCAGTAGTCTCGGGACAGGTCACTATGGCTACACCTTC.

This chain connects TRBV5-1 to TRBJ1-2; a possible D gene is TRBD1 (6 bases). V lost 0 bases to trimming and J lost 8 bases, with 14 bases between them. This CDR3 contains 14 residues. Germline-derived CDR1 and CDR2 are SGHRS and YFSETQ. The CDR3 reads CASSLARGSYGYTF. DNA for the CDR3: TGCGCCAGCAGCTTGGCCAGGGGTAGCTACGGCTACACCTTC.

The chain links TRBV25-1 to TRBJ1-6, with a possible D match to TRBD1 (6 bases). The germline V and J ends were trimmed by 4 bases and 10 bases, with 20 bases remaining between them. CDR1 is MGHDK and CDR2 is SYGVNS in the germline V gene. CDR3 length: 16 amino acids. The CDR3 spells CASSAWGQGTYSPLHF. The DNA for the CDR3 is TGTGCCAGCAGTGCCTGGGGGCAGGGAACCTACTCACCCCTCCACTTT.

CDR3: CASSQRGTVNNQPQHF. CDR3 sequence (DNA): TGTGCCAGCAGCCAACGGGGGACAGTGAACAATCAGCCCCAGCATTTT. The chain recombines TRBV3-1 (or the pseudogene TRBV3-2) with TRBJ1-5; 7 nucleotides line up with TRBD1. V lost 2 bases, J lost 3 bases, and 7 bases stayed unmatched. The length of the CDR3 is 16 residues. Looked up from germline, CDR1 is LGHDT and CDR2 is YNNKEL (reference sequence).

The rearrangement links TRBV6-5 to TRBJ1-6, with D uncertain. The CDR3 is 13 amino acids. Germline V gives CDR1 MNHEY, CDR2 SVGAGI. Trimming took off 0 bases at V and 10 bases at J, with 7 bases between the two ends. CDR3 region: CASSYSLTSPLHF. CDR3 in DNA: TGTGCCAGCAGTTACTCGCTCACATCACCCCTCCACTTT.

V is TRBV5-6 and J is TRBJ1-2; a weak D match, TRBD1 (5 bases). The CDR3 is 15 amino acids. Trimming cost V 4 bases and J 0 bases, with 13 bases left between them. Germline assignment: CDR1 SGHDT and CDR2 YYEEEE. This CDR3 reads CASSTTGGPNYGYTF. The CDR3 nucleotides read TGTGCCAGCAGCACTACAGGTGGGCCTAACTATGGCTACACCTTC.

The chain is built from TRBV19 and TRBJ1-2, with TRBD1 as a possible D gene (6 bases). CDR1 and CDR2 from the germline V gene are LNHDA and SQIVND (reference sequence). V was trimmed by 6 bases and J by 4 bases, leaving 18 bases between them. This CDR3 is 15 amino acids long. CDR3 region: CASSQQGTTGYGYTF. The CDR3 DNA reads as TGTGCCAGTAGCCAACAGGGTACAACGGGCTATGGCTACACCTTC.

The V gene is TRBV5-8, the J gene TRBJ2-1, with TRBD2 identical over 7 bases. V shed 3 bases, J shed 12 bases, and the junction held 6 bases outside the gene matches. The CDR3 loop spans 12 amino acids. The V gene's germline CDR1 is SGHTS and CDR2 YDEGEE. The CDR3 loop reads CASSSGGARQFF. The CDR3 DNA reads as TGTGCCAGCAGCTCGGGGGGAGCCCGGCAGTTCTTC.

The chain employs TRBV6-5 and TRBJ1-4, with D uncertain. CDR3 length: 12 residues. The V end was cut by 6 bases, the J end by 3 bases, with 5 bases between. Per the germline V gene, CDR1 is MNHEY and CDR2 is SVGAGI. The CDR3 nucleotides read TGTGCCAGCAGGAGGGCTAATGAAAAACTGTTTTTT. Its translation is CASRRANEKLFF.

V usage is TRBV5-6 and J usage is TRBJ2-1; possible D gene TRBD1, 5 bases. This CDR3 has 15 residues. CDR1 is SGHDT and CDR2 is YYEEEE in the germline V gene. With 3 bases removed from V and 0 bases from J, the gap between germline ends came to 10 bases. Written as DNA, the CDR3 is TGTGCCAGCAGCTCCACAGGAAGCTCCTACAATGAGCAGTTCTTC. This gives the protein CASSSTGSSYNEQFF.

This clone showed up many times. The CDR3 region has the DNA TGTGCCAGCAGTGAGGGACAGACAGATACGCAGTATTTT. Translating gives CASSEGQTDTQYF. The chain links TRBV2 to TRBJ2-3; 7 bases match TRBD1. Germline-derived CDR1 and CDR2 are SNHLY and FYNNEI. CDR3 length equals 13 residues. Losses at the gene ends were 3 bases for V and 3 bases for J; bases not matched to a gene: 0.

The chain carries TRBV28 and TRBJ1-2; D unresolved. Looked up from germline, CDR1 is MDHEN and CDR2 is SYDVKM. The CDR3 sequence is 13 residues long. The V end was cut by 4 bases, the J end by 3 bases, with 9 bases between. The CDR3 region is CASSSLTYYGYTF. The CDR3 DNA reads TGTGCCAGCAGTTCTCTGACTTACTATGGCTACACCTTC.

The chain has TRBV6-4 and TRBJ2-7; D is unclear. Between the trimmed V and J ends, which lost 8 bases and 4 bases, there was a span of 15 bases. The CDR3 runs 13 residues. In germline, CDR1 is MRHNA, CDR2 SNTAGT. CDR3 sequence reads: CASVTVLRYEQYV. Here the CDR3 DNA reads TGTGCCAGCGTTACAGTCCTAAGGTACGAGCAGTACGTC.

This chain connects TRBV28 to TRBJ2-5; D may be TRBD2 (6 bases). V lost 4 bases to trimming and J lost 1 base, with 10 bases between them. The CDR3 consists of 14 residues. CDR1 and CDR2 (germline): MDHEN, SYDVKM. Here the CDR3 reads CASSYSGGQETQYF. The CDR3 DNA follows: TGTGCCAGCAGTTATTCCGGGGGCCAAGAGACCCAGTACTTC.

The rearrangement uses TRBV10-1 and TRBJ1-6; D gene uncertain. Per germline, CDR1 WNHNN and CDR2 SYGVQD (reference sequence). The CDR3 is 13 amino acids. V lost 8 bases to trimming and J lost 3 bases, with 8 bases between them. The chain's CDR3 is CASRYSYNSPLHF. CDR3 DNA sequence: TGCGCCAGCCGATACAGCTATAATTCACCCCTCCACTTT.